This record concerns one TCR beta chain sequence. This specimen belongs to a study of blood T cell repertoires in COVID-19. Overall study context: COVID-19 samples, acute and convalescent, were from the United States, Italy and Spain. PBMCs, B-cell-depleted T cells, or T cells were the source of the cDNA or gDNA that made up the material.

Germline values: CDR1 SGHNT, CDR2 YYREEE (reference sequence). CDR3 length: 14 residues. Trimming stripped 5 bases from V and 0 bases from J, with 11 bases between. As handled by the study authors: Reference gene primers were amplified, and this amplification served to estimate nucleated cell counts. Produced via immunoSEQ multiplex PCR; TCRdb's table is partial and in-frame only. From that table come the V and J calls and clone size; the DNA was used to work out D and trimming. The sample gives over 35,000 clones, 78% of which show up once; 33% is in the top ten. Input material: peripheral blood. This receptor was identified in a man aged 55 to 69 with acute or convalescent COVID-19. The chain carries TRBV5-4 and TRBJ1-2; D possibly corresponds to TRBD1 (6 bases). The CDR3 region has the DNA TGTGCCAGCAGTCGGGACAACGCTAACTATGGCTACACCTTC. It codes for CASSRDNANYGYTF.